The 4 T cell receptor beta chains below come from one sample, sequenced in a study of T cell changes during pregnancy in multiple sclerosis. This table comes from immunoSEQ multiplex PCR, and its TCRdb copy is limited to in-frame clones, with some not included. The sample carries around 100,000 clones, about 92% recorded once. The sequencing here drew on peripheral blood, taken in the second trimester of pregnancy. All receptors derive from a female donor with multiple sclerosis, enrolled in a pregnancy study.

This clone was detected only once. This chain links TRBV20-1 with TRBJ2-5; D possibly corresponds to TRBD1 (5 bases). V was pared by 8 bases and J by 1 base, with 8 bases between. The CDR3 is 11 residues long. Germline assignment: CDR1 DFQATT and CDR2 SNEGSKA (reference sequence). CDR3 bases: TGCAGTTCAGGGATCCAAGAGACCCAGTACTTC. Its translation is CSSGIQETQYF.

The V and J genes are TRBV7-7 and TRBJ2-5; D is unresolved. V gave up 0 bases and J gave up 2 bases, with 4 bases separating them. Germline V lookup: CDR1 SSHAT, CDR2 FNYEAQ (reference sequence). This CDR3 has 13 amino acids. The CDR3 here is CASSLAQQETQYF. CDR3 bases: TGTGCCAGCAGCTTAGCCCAACAAGAGACCCAGTACTTC.

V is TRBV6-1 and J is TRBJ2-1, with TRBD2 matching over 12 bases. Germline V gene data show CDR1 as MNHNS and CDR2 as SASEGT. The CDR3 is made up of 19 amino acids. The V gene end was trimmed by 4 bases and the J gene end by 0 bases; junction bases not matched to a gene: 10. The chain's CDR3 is CASSGTSGKGDISYNEQFF. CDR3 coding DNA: TGTGCCAGCAGTGGGACTAGCGGGAAAGGAGATATCTCCTACAATGAGCAGTTCTTC.

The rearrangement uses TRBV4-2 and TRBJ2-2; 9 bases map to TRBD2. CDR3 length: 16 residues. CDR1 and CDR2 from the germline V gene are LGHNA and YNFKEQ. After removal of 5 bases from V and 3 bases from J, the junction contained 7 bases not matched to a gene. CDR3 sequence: CASSDLAGWDTGELFF. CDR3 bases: TGTGCCAGCAGCGACCTAGCGGGGTGGGACACCGGGGAGCTGTTTTTT.